This T cell receptor (beta chain) was documented in a study of patients and donors after allogeneic stem cell transplantation. TCRdb independently ran MiXCR on the RT-PCR reads; one entry per CDR3 protein. In the table there are about 19,000 distinct CDR3 sequences, about 5% of which are singletons. The CDR3 is 15 amino acids. V shed 5 bases and J 7 bases; nucleotides not matched to a gene: 10. Per germline, CDR1 SGHVT and CDR2 SQSDAQ. The material sequenced was blood, either unsorted or a sorted T cell fraction (not recorded which). The chain uses TRBV7-4 and TRBJ1-2, with 10 bases matching TRBD1. This TCR came from a human donor who was either an allogeneic HSCT recipient or a stem cell or donor lymphocyte infusion donor (not recorded which). It is not recorded whose cells these are; they may come from a transplant donor. DNA of the CDR3: TGTGCCAGCAGCCCAAGACAGGGGGCGCGTGGTGGCTACACCTTC. Protein product: CASSPRQGARGGYTF.